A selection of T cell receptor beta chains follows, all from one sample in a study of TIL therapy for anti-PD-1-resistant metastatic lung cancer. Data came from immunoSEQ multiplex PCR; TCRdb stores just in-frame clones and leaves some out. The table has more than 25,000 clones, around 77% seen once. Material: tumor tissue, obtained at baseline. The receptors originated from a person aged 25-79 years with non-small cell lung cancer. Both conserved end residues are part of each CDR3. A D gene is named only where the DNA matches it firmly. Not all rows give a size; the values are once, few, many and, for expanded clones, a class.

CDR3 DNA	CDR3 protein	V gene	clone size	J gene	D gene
TGTGCCAGCAGGAGTGGAAGGGGGAACACTGAAGCTTTCTTT	CASRSGRGNTEAFF	TRBV21-1	.	TRBJ1-1	.
TGTGCCAGCAGCTTCTTTCGGGGGATGAACACTGAAGCTTTCTTT	CASSFFRGMNTEAFF	TRBV11-2	.	TRBJ1-1	.
TGCGCCAGCAGCTCCGGGTCCAGAGGGGAGACCCAGTACTTC	CASSSGSRGETQYF	TRBV5-1	.	TRBJ2-5	.
TGTGCCAGCAGTTTAGGGGGAGATAATGAAAAACTGTTTTTT	CASSLGGDNEKLFF	TRBV28	.	TRBJ1-4	.
TGTGCTAGTGGTCCGGACAGGGTAGGGGCCAAAAACATTCAGTACTTC	CASGPDRVGAKNIQYF	TRBV12-5	once	TRBJ2-4	TRBD1
TGTGCCAGCAGCCAGCAACGGATTGAAGCTTTCTTT	CASSQQRIEAFF	TRBV6-1	.	TRBJ1-1	.
TGTGCCAGCAGCTCGCGGACTAGCGGGGGGAAAGAGACCCAGTACTTC	CASSSRTSGGKETQYF	TRBV11-3	.	TRBJ2-5	TRBD2
TGTGCCAGCGGGACAAGACCCTTCTATGGCTACACCTTC	CASGTRPFYGYTF	TRBV19	few	TRBJ1-2	.
TGCGCCAGCAGTGAGTCGGGGCAGGGTCGAGCGAGTGAAAAACTGTTTTTT	CASSESGQGRASEKLFF	TRBV10-2	.	TRBJ1-4	.
TGTGCCAGCAGCTTTAGCGGGGGGGCCTACGAGCAGTACTTC	CASSFSGGAYEQYF	TRBV7-2	.	TRBJ2-7	TRBD2
TGTGCCAGCAGCCGCTCCGCCTTCAGCACAGATACGCAGTATTTT	CASSRSAFSTDTQYF	TRBV7-3	.	TRBJ2-3	.
TGTGCCATCAGGGGGGACAGGGGGAAAGAGACCCAGTACTTC	CAIRGDRGKETQYF	TRBV10-3	.	TRBJ2-5	TRBD1
TGTGCCTGGAGTGTAGGGGGGACTAGCGGGCGCTACGAGCAGTACTTC	CAWSVGGTSGRYEQYF	TRBV30	.	TRBJ2-7	TRBD2
TGCGCCAGCAGTCACACCGGGACCGCCCCGAGGGAGCAGTACTTC	CASSHTGTAPREQYF	TRBV23-1	.	TRBJ2-7	.
TGTGCCAGCAGCTTAATAAGGGGGCTGGGAGAGACCCAGTACTTC	CASSLIRGLGETQYF	TRBV11-2	.	TRBJ2-5	TRBD1
TGTGCCAGCAGCTTAGTATCCGATACTAACACTGAAGCTTTCTTT	CASSLVSDTNTEAFF	TRBV7-2	few	TRBJ1-1	.
TGTGCCAGTAGTATTGACGCTAGCGGGGGGGCCCAGTACTTC	CASSIDASGGAQYF	TRBV19	.	TRBJ2-5	TRBD2
TGCGCCAGCAGTCTCGGACAGACGAACACTGAAGCTTTCTTT	CASSLGQTNTEAFF	TRBV4-3	.	TRBJ1-1	.
TGTGCCAGCAACGACAGGGGGCGAAGTAATGAAAAACTGTTTTTT	CASNDRGRSNEKLFF	TRBV5-6	once	TRBJ1-4	TRBD1
TGTGCCAGCAGCTTATCCGAGGCACCAACTAATGAAAAACTGTTTTTT	CASSLSEAPTNEKLFF	TRBV7-2	.	TRBJ1-4	.
TGTGCCAGCAGCCCCCGGGACAGGGGTGGCAAAGAGACCCAGTACTTC	CASSPRDRGGKETQYF	TRBV14	.	TRBJ2-5	TRBD1
TGTGCTAGTGGTTTACCATCTACGACAGGGAGGTCCTACGAGCAGTACTTC	CASGLPSTTGRSYEQYF	TRBV12-5	.	TRBJ2-7	.
TGTGCCAGCAGCCAAGAGACGAGGGTTACAGAGACCCAGTACTTC	CASSQETRVTETQYF	TRBV14	.	TRBJ2-5	.
TGTGCCTGCGGGCAGGGGACCAATCAGCCCCAGCATTTT	CACGQGTNQPQHF	TRBV6-1	.	TRBJ1-5	.
TGTGCCAGTAGTATCGGGGGGGCGATAGAGACCCAGTACTTC	CASSIGGAIETQYF	TRBV19	once	TRBJ2-5	TRBD2
TGTGCCAGTAGTATCCACAGAAATGAAAAACTGTTTTTT	CASSIHRNEKLFF	TRBV19	.	TRBJ1-4	.
TGTGCCAGCAGTGAACGGATGGAGCTCTCTGGAAACACCATATATTTT	CASSERMELSGNTIYF	TRBV6-1	.	TRBJ1-3	.
TGTGCCAGCAGTTACGACACGGGGGCAAAACTGTTTTTT	CASSYDTGAKLFF	TRBV7-9	.	TRBJ1-4	.
TGCGCCAGCAGCGTAGAGAACACTGAAGCTTTCTTT	CASSVENTEAFF	TRBV5-1	.	TRBJ1-1	.
TGCGCCAGCAGCCAGGGAGTTGTAGGCAACATTCAGTACTTC	CASSQGVVGNIQYF	TRBV4-1	.	TRBJ2-4	.
TGTGCCAGCAGTTTTAACAAACAGCTCACAGGGGATACGCAGTATTTT	CASSFNKQLTGDTQYF	TRBV6-5	.	TRBJ2-3	.
TGCGCCAGCAGCCAAGATTGGCAGGGGGCCCAAAGTTCTTGGCAGTACTTC	CASSQDWQGAQSSWQYF	TRBV4-3	.	TRBJ2-7	TRBD1
TGTGCCAGCAGCTTAGGGACAGGGGAGTGGGGCAATCAGCCCCAGCATTTT	CASSLGTGEWGNQPQHF	TRBV7-6	.	TRBJ1-5	TRBD1
TGCAGCGTTGAAAAAGGGACTCTGGACACTTATAACACTGAAGCTTTCTTT	CSVEKGTLDTYNTEAFF	TRBV29-1	.	TRBJ1-1	.
TGTGCCAGTAGTATCACAGGCGATGAAAAACTGTTTTTT	CASSITGDEKLFF	TRBV19	once	TRBJ1-4	.
TGTGCCAGCCGCGGGGTTGAGGGTACCTACGAGCAGTACTTC	CASRGVEGTYEQYF	TRBV6-5	.	TRBJ2-7	.
TGTGCCAGCTCACCATGGGGAACCTACAATGAGCAGTTCTTC	CASSPWGTYNEQFF	TRBV18	.	TRBJ2-1	.
TGCGCCAGCAGCCAAGATTTCGACCTCCGGGGGGAGACCCAGTACTTC	CASSQDFDLRGETQYF	TRBV4-3	.	TRBJ2-5	.
TGTGCCAGCAGTGAATGGGGCAGGACAGAGAACACCGGGGAGCTGTTTTTT	CASSEWGRTENTGELFF	TRBV6-4	.	TRBJ2-2	.
TGTGCCAGCAGCCAAGGACAGGGCCAAGAGACCCAGTACTTC	CASSQGQGQETQYF	TRBV7-7	.	TRBJ2-5	TRBD1
TGTGCCAGCAGCGTCTCAGTCGAGCAGTACTTC	CASSVSVEQYF	TRBV9	.	TRBJ2-7	.
TGCGCCAGCAGCTTGGATTTTGGGACAGGGAGGTTCTTC	CASSLDFGTGRFF	TRBV5-1	once	TRBJ2-1	TRBD1
TGTGCCAGCGCCCTGAAGGGCTCTTTTTCCTACAATGAGCAGTTCTTC	CASALKGSFSYNEQFF	TRBV19	.	TRBJ2-1	.
TGCGCCAGCAGCCCCACTGGAACAAGCTCCTACGAGCAGTACTTC	CASSPTGTSSYEQYF	TRBV4-1	.	TRBJ2-7	.
TGCGCCAGCAGCCCCGGACAGGGGGCGCAGTACTATGGCTACACCTTC	CASSPGQGAQYYGYTF	TRBV5-1	.	TRBJ1-2	TRBD1
TGTGCCAGCAGCTCCTCTTCCGATACGCAGTATTTT	CASSSSSDTQYF	TRBV7-9	.	TRBJ2-3	.
TGTGCCAGCAGTGAAGCTAAGGGCTTGAGCTACACCTTC	CASSEAKGLSYTF	TRBV6-1	.	TRBJ1-2	.
TGTGCCAGCAGCGGGGGGGACAGGCGAGGAGAGACCCAGTACTTC	CASSGGDRRGETQYF	TRBV25-1	once	TRBJ2-5	.
TGTGCCAGCACCCCCGACAGGGGGCTGGGTGGCTACACCTTC	CASTPDRGLGGYTF	TRBV6-5	.	TRBJ1-2	TRBD1
TGCGCCAGCAGCGGGGGGGTAGATGGCTACACCTTC	CASSGGVDGYTF	TRBV5-1	.	TRBJ1-2	.
TGTGCCAGCAGCGGGGACCGGGACTACTTC	CASSGDRDYF	TRBV5-6	.	TRBJ2-5	.
TGTGCCAGCGGAAGCGCGGGGGGCCGGGCAGATACGCAGTATTTT	CASGSAGGRADTQYF	TRBV6-5	.	TRBJ2-3	TRBD2
TGCGCCAGCAGCCAAGATTCGTACTTCGCGACTAGCGGCTACGAGCAGTACTTC	CASSQDSYFATSGYEQYF	TRBV4-1	.	TRBJ2-7	TRBD2
TGTGCCAGCAGTCCTGTCGGGGGTACAACCGGGGAGCTGTTTTTT	CASSPVGGTTGELFF	TRBV14	once	TRBJ2-2	.
TGCGCCAGCAGCCAACGGTTTGTCGGGGACGAAGCCCAGTACTTC	CASSQRFVGDEAQYF	TRBV4-3	.	TRBJ2-5	.
TGTGCCAGCAGTTACTCGAGAGGGTATGGCTACACCTTC	CASSYSRGYGYTF	TRBV6-5	.	TRBJ1-2	.
TGTGCCAGCAGCTTAGCGGCAGGGGTTTCTAATGAAAAACTGTTTTTT	CASSLAAGVSNEKLFF	TRBV7-9	few	TRBJ1-4	.